This paragraph reports one TCR beta chain. The CDR3 has 15 residues. V dropped 0 bases and J dropped 4 bases, with 13 bases sitting between them. CDR1 and CDR2 (germline): SGHNT, YYREEE (reference sequence). These data originate in a study of graft-versus-host responses after intestinal transplantation. Study-level background: Grafts that recipients had were multivisceral, liver-intestinal, or isolated intestinal transplants.

TCRdb's table, derived via immunoSEQ multiplex PCR, lists solely in-frame clones and lacks some. The table includes almost 55,000 clones, about 90% detected once. The rearrangement links TRBV5-4 to TRBJ1-1; tentatively, D is TRBD1 (6 bases). Sequences were derived from PBMCs, sampled approximately 660 days after intestinal transplant. The sequence derives from a human patient who received an intestinal transplant, so some T cells may come from the graft donor. The CDR3 DNA reads as TGTGCCAGCAGCTTGGCAGGGGCGCTGGGCACTGAAGCTTTCTTT. This sequence encodes CASSLAGALGTEAFF.